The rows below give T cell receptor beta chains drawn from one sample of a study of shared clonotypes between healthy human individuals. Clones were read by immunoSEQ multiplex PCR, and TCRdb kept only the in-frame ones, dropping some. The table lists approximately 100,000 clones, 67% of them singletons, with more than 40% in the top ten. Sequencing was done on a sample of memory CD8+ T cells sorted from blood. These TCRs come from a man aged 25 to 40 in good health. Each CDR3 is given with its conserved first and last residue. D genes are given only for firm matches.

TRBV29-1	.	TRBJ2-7	CSVARGTVSYEQYF	TGCAGCGTTGCTCGCGGGACAGTTTCCTACGAGCAGTACTTC
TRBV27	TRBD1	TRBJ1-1	CASSPRDRALSTEAFF	TGTGCCAGCAGCCCCCGGGACAGGGCTTTGAGCACTGAAGCTTTCTTT
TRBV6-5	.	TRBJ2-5	CASSYLDRTRGTQYF	TGTGCCAGCAGTTACTTGGACCGCACTAGGGGGACCCAGTACTTC
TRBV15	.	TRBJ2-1	CATSRDLGGPFGSYNEQFF	TGTGCCACCAGCAGAGACCTCGGGGGGCCCTTCGGCTCCTACAATGAGCAGTTCTTC
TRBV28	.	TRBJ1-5	CASSFGLGHNQPQHF	TGTGCCAGCAGTTTTGGCCTGGGGCACAATCAGCCCCAGCATTTT
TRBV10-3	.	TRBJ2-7	CAISGSSFPYEQYF	TGTGCCATCAGTGGATCCTCCTTCCCGTACGAGCAGTACTTC
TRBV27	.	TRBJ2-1	CASSPRAGQHYNEQFF	TGTGCCAGCAGCCCACGGGCGGGACAGCACTACAATGAGCAGTTCTTC
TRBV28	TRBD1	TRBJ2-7	CAHPDRAGGLYF	TGTGCCCATCCCGACAGGGCGGGTGGGCTGTACTTC
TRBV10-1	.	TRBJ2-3	CASSQGTDTQYF	TGCGCCAGCAGTCAGGGAACAGATACGCAGTATTTT
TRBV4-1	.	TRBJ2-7	CASSQAGTEQYF	TGCGCCAGCAGCCAAGCCGGGACAGAGCAGTACTTC
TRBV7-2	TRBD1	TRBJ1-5	CASSLGDRGQPQHF	TGTGCCAGCAGCTTAGGGGACAGGGGTCAGCCCCAGCATTTT
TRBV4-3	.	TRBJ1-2	CASSQEVARGGEGYTF	TGCGCCAGCAGCCAAGAGGTGGCCAGAGGCGGCGAAGGCTACACCTTC
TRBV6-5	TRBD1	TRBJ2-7	CASRSGTAIYEQYF	TGTGCCAGCAGGTCCGGGACAGCAATCTACGAGCAGTACTTC
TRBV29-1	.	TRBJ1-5	CSVVLGTDQPQHF	TGCAGCGTTGTCCTGGGGACGGATCAGCCCCAGCATTTT
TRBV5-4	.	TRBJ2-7	CASSSEGHEQYF	TGTGCCAGCAGCTCTGAGGGCCACGAGCAGTACTTC
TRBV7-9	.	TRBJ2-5	CASSFGGYEETQYF	TGTGCCAGCAGCTTTGGAGGGTACGAGGAGACCCAGTACTTC
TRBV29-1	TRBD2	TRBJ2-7	CSVEDPAGGESYEQYF	TGCAGCGTTGAAGATCCAGCGGGAGGCGAATCCTACGAGCAGTACTTC
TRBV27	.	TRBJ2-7	CASSFRGADEQYF	TGTGCCAGCAGTTTCCGGGGGGCGGACGAGCAGTACTTC
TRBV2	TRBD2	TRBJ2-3	CASRLAGGSADTQYF	TGTGCCAGCAGGTTAGCGGGAGGTAGCGCAGATACGCAGTATTTT